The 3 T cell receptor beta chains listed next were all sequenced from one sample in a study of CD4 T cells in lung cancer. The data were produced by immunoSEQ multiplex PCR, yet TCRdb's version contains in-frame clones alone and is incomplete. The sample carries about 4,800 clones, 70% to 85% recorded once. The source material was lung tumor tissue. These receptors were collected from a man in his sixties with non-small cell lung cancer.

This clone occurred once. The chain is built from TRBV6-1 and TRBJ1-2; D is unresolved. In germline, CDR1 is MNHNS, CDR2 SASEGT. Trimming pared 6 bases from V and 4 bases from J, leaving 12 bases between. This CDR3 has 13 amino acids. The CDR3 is CASSDPRGYGYTF. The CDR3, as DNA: TGTGCCAGCAGCGACCCCCGGGGCTATGGCTACACCTTC.

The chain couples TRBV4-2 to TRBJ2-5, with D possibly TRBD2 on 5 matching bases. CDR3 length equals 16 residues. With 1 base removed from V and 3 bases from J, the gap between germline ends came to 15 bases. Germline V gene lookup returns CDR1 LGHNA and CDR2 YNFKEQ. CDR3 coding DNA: TGTGCCAGCAGCCAAGGATCCAGCGGAAAAAAAGAGACCCAGTACTTC. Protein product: CASSQGSSGKKETQYF.

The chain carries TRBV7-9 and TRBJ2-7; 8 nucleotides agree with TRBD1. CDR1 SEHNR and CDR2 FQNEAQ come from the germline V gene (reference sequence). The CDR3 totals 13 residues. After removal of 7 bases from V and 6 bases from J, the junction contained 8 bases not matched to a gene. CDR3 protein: CASNLDRAGEQYF. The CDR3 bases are TGTGCCAGCAATTTGGACAGGGCTGGCGAGCAGTACTTC.